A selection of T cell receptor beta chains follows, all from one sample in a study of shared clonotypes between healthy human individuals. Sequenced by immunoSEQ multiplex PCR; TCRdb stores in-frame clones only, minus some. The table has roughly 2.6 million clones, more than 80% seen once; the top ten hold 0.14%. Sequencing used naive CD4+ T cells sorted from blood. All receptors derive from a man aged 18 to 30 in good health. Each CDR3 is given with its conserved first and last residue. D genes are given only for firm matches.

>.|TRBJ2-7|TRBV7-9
TGTGCCAGCAGCCGTACCCCTCCCTCCGAGCAGTACTTC
CASSRTPPSEQYF
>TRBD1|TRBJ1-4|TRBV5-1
TGCGCCAGCAGCTTAAACCCTCCCGGGACAGCTAATGAAAAACTGTTTTTT
CASSLNPPGTANEKLFF
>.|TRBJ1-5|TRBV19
TGTGCCAGTGGTGGGTTCAGCAATCAGCCCCAGCATTTT
CASGGFSNQPQHF
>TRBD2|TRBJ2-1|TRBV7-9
TGTGCCAGCAGCCCTACGCGGCCTAGCGGGAGGGATGAGCAGTTCTTC
CASSPTRPSGRDEQFF
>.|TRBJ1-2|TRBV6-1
TGTGCCAGCAGGAGGCGGAGAGAATATGGCTACACCTTC
CASRRRREYGYTF
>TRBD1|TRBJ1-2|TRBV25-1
TGTGCCAGCAGTGTAGGGGGACAGGGGGACTATGGCTACACCTTC
CASSVGGQGDYGYTF
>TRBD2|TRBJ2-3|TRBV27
TGTGCCAGCCGCCGGGCGGGGGGGGACATAAGCACAGATACGCAGTATTTT
CASRRAGGDISTDTQYF
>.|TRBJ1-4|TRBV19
TGTGCCAGTACCCCGGGGGGGATAGCAACTAATGAAAAACTGTTTTTT
CASTPGGIATNEKLFF
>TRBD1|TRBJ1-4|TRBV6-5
TGTGCCAGCAGTTACTCGCAGGGGGTAGTTGAAAAACTGTTTTTT
CASSYSQGVVEKLFF
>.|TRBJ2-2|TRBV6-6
TGTGCCAGCAGTTACTTGGGTATGACCGGGGAGCTGTTTTTT
CASSYLGMTGELFF
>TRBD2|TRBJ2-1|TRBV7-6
TGTGCCAGCAGCCCCGCCTTTAGGCTAGCGGGAGGCTTCAGCTCCTACAATGAGCAGTTCTTC
CASSPAFRLAGGFSSYNEQFF
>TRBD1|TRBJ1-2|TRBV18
TGTGCCAGCTCACCACCGGGACAGGCTCCTGGCTACACCTTC
CASSPPGQAPGYTF
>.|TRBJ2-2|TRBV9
TGTGCCAGCAGCGTAGGAGTCGGGTTTGACGGGGAGCTGTTTTTT
CASSVGVGFDGELFF
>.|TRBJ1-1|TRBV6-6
TGTGCCAGCAGCGCAGGGACCCTGAACACTGAAGCTTTCTTT
CASSAGTLNTEAFF